A selection of T cell receptor beta chains follows, all from one sample in a study of OX40 agonist ivuxolimab in advanced cancers. Repertoires were generated with immunoSEQ multiplex PCR, while TCRdb's copy carries only in-frame clones and drops some. The sample has over 85,000 clones, 90% to 95% seen once. The starting material was CD4+ or CD8+ T cells sorted from blood, obtained in a trial of the OX40 agonist ivuxolimab. Source of these receptors: an adult with an advanced solid tumor such as melanoma, head and neck, liver or kidney cancer. The CDR3 runs from the conserved cysteine through the conserved F or W. D genes are given only for firm matches.

- TRBJ2-3 TRBV6-5 CASSYSAKISDTQYF
TRBD1 TRBJ1-4 TRBV4-1 CASSRPQGANEKLFF
TRBD2 TRBJ2-1 TRBV11-2 CASSLAGGLNEQFF
TRBD1 TRBJ1-5 TRBV2 CASSDGGQEYQPQHF
- TRBJ1-5 TRBV15 CATSLVYQPQHF
- TRBJ1-5 TRBV25-1 CASTGRGFFNQPQHF
- TRBJ2-1 TRBV4-2 CASSGGGSAAYNEQFF
TRBD1 TRBJ1-5 TRBV7-2 CASSLTGVGGNQPQHF
- TRBJ1-2 TRBV30 CAWSVGGPYGYTF
- TRBJ2-2 TRBV9 CASSLADSYGELFF
TRBD1 TRBJ1-5 TRBV4-2 CASSFEPGQRNQPQHF
TRBD1 TRBJ1-5 TRBV5-6 CASSLGTGVVSQHF
TRBD1 TRBJ1-3 TRBV6-1 CAIGQGTGNTIYF
TRBD2 TRBJ2-1 TRBV14 CASSPPTSGRVDEQFF
TRBD1 TRBJ1-6 TRBV11-2 CASSLGTGYGSPLHF
- TRBJ1-2 TRBV5-1 CASSSRTADYGYTF
- TRBJ2-1 TRBV12-5 CASDSYNEQFF
- TRBJ2-7 TRBV28 CASSLMRASYEQYF
TRBD1 TRBJ1-1 TRBV6-5 CASRGQGLNTEAFF
- TRBJ1-5 TRBV28 CASSFRQGRGDQPQHF
- TRBJ2-5 TRBV11-2 CASSLDSETQYF
TRBD1 TRBJ2-7 TRBV5-6 CASSILDRRSGEQYF
TRBD2 TRBJ2-1 TRBV10-3 CATGTSKYEQFF
- TRBJ1-3 TRBV19 CASGRGVSGNTIYF
- TRBJ1-5 TRBV2 CASSDRDSNQPQHF
- TRBJ1-5 TRBV7-2 CASSPTGNYSNQPQHF
TRBD2 TRBJ2-7 TRBV27 CASSFGGRAATYEQYF
- TRBJ2-5 TRBV27 CASRPTSPVETQYF
- TRBJ1-2 TRBV15 CATSTRAIRGYGYTF
- TRBJ1-1 TRBV5-4 CASSLYRMNTEAFF
- TRBJ1-2 TRBV11-2 CASSVRGGGYTF
- TRBJ1-1 TRBV5-1 CASSLGATTEAFF
- TRBJ1-6 TRBV2 CASSEDDFSPLHF
- TRBJ2-2 TRBV7-9 CASSPPPYGELFF
- TRBJ2-7 TRBV2 CASNPLTGTGSEQYF
- TRBJ2-1 TRBV5-1 CASSDPRAYNEQFF
- TRBJ1-5 TRBV9 CASSVAGLWNQPQHF
- TRBJ1-1 TRBV10-3 CATRMGFNTEAFF
- TRBJ1-1 TRBV4-3 CASSQGLDGSNTEAFF
- TRBJ2-3 TRBV14 CASSQGWGDTQYF
- TRBJ1-3 TRBV18 CASSPRGEVGNTIYF
- TRBJ1-5 TRBV5-1 CASSLGGGGGNQPQHF
TRBD1 TRBJ2-1 TRBV18 CASSPGTESYNEQFF
- TRBJ1-2 TRBV11-2 CASSLGGLRGYTF
- TRBJ2-2 TRBV11-3 CASSVGGRNTGELFF
- TRBJ2-3 TRBV7-2 CASSYQGGTDTQYF
- TRBJ2-5 TRBV5-1 CASSLGQQETQYF
- TRBJ1-5 TRBV28 CASSPSKVSNQPQHF
- TRBJ2-1 TRBV6-5 CASRPELPTNEQFF
TRBD1 TRBJ2-3 TRBV5-1 CASSQIPTGADTQYF